This T cell receptor (beta chain) was retrieved from a study of T cells in localized non-small cell lung cancer. General study results and limits: Uninvolved neighboring lung showed the greatest T cell clonality, exceeding tumor. Longer overall survival associated with higher blood T cell density; shorter survival with higher adjacent-lung clonality. There were a median roughly 60 of the top 100 tumor clones appearing in adjacent lung.

TCRdb keeps only in-frame clones here, not all; method: immunoSEQ multiplex PCR. The sample contains 65,000 to 90,000 clones, less than 85% of which appear only once. A note on this clone: The antigen is unknown.

V shed 6 bases and J 6 bases; nucleotides not matched to a gene: 8. CDR1 and CDR2 from the germline V gene are MDHEN and SYDVKM. The CDR3 spans 14 residues. The chain links TRBV28 to TRBJ1-1, with TRBD1 matching 9 bases. Sequences were derived from PBMCs, sampled before any cancer treatment. This clonotype was obtained from a man aged 40 to 70 with stage II squamous cell lung carcinoma. The CDR3 DNA follows: TGTGCCAGCAGAAAACAGGGGGCCGGGGCTGAAGCTTTCTTT. As protein: CASRKQGAGAEAFF.